This T cell receptor beta chain was identified during a study of T cell responses to AZD1222 COVID-19 vaccine. Regarding the study as a whole: Among the donors, most were white British and more were female, and clonal diversity was possibly underestimated.

For this clone: Its target is not known.

Sequencing was performed with immunoSEQ multiplex PCR; in TCRdb, only in-frame clones are kept and a portion is missing. Of around 150,000 clones in the sample, roughly 92% were seen once. The V gene lost 1 base and the J gene lost 4 bases, with 13 bases spanning the gap. The CDR3 loop spans 16 amino acids. The germline CDR1 and CDR2 sequences are SEHNR and FQNEAQ (reference sequence). This clonotype originated in an adult who received the AZD1222 COVID-19 vaccine. V gene TRBV7-9 combines with J gene TRBJ2-2, with D possibly matching TRBD2 (6 bases). Sequencing was performed on peripheral blood, taken 28 days after the second AZD1222 dose. The CDR3, as DNA: TGTGCCAGCAGCTTAGGGCAGGGAGGTCCCACCGGGGAGCTGTTTTTT. It specifies CASSLGQGGPTGELFF.